One and the same sample provided the 14 T cell receptor beta chains below, sequenced in a study of T cell changes during pregnancy in multiple sclerosis. The table came from immunoSEQ multiplex PCR; TCRdb's copy has only in-frame clones and leaves some out. The sample shows 45,000 to 60,000 clones, 92% of them seen only once. This specimen consisted of CD4+ T cells from peripheral blood mononuclear cells, obtained in the second trimester of pregnancy. The source of these receptors is a female donor with multiple sclerosis, enrolled in a pregnancy study.

In its sample, this clone was seen a few times. CDR3 region: CASTSAVLDGYTF. The CDR3 DNA sequence: TGTGCCAGCACGTCCGCGGTTTTGGATGGCTACACCTTC. This chain uses TRBV5-5 with TRBJ1-2, with D hard to call. Germline lookup yields CDR1 SGHKS and CDR2 YYEKEE (reference sequence). The CDR3 has 13 amino acids. Deletions cut 6 bases from V and 6 bases from J, with 15 bases between.

The chain is built from TRBV19 and TRBJ1-5, with 9 bases matching TRBD1. This CDR3 comprises 15 residues. Looked up from germline, CDR1 is LNHDA and CDR2 is SQIVND (reference sequence). The ends lost 2 bases at V and 7 bases at J; junction bases unmatched: 6. The CDR3 coding sequence is TGTGCCAGTAGTATAATACAGGGGGCGGGACAGCCCCAGCATTTT. This translates into CASSIIQGAGQPQHF.

The rearrangement links TRBV7-2 to TRBJ2-1, with 7 bases that match TRBD2. Germline values: CDR1 SGHTA, CDR2 FQGNSA. V trimming: 0 bases; J trimming: 8 bases; junction bases outside the gene matches: 4. CDR3 length equals 14 residues. The CDR3: CASSLAGGRDEQFF. The CDR3 DNA is TGTGCCAGCAGCTTAGCGGGAGGGAGGGATGAGCAGTTCTTC.

The chain carries TRBV25-1 and TRBJ1-5; D not resolved. Germline-derived CDR1 and CDR2 are MGHDK and SYGVNS. V was trimmed by 3 bases and J by 0 bases, leaving 6 bases between them. CDR3 length: 14 amino acids. CDR3 nucleotides: TGTGCCAGCAGTGAGTCGGGTAGCAATCAGCCCCAGCATTTT. It encodes CASSESGSNQPQHF. Looking up the rest from reference TRBV25-1 and TRBJ1-5 gives the full variable domain: EADIYQTPRYLVIGTGKKITLECSQTMGHDKMYWYQQDPGMELHLIHYSYGVNSTEKGDLSSESTVSRIRTEHFPLTLESARPSHTSQYLCASSESGSNQPQHFGDGTRLSIL.

The V and J genes are TRBV5-4 and TRBJ2-3, with 8 bases lining up with TRBD2. CDR1 is SGHNT and CDR2 is YYREEE in the germline V gene (reference sequence). V was pared by 6 bases and J by 11 bases, with 14 bases of the junction left unmatched. The CDR3 loop spans 14 amino acids. CDR3 region: CASNIAGSDHGQYF. CDR3 bases: TGTGCCAGCAATATAGCGGGATCCGACCATGGGCAGTATTTT.

The chain recombines TRBV28 with TRBJ1-1; possibly TRBD1 for D (6 bases). Per germline, CDR1 MDHEN and CDR2 SYDVKM. CDR3 length: 15 amino acids. V lost 5 bases, J lost 4 bases, and 17 bases lay in between. This CDR3 reads CASSAFTGLGTEAFF. CDR3 DNA: TGTGCCAGCAGTGCGTTTACAGGGCTAGGCACTGAAGCTTTCTTT.

The chain couples TRBV19 to TRBJ2-6; no firm D call. Trimming shortened V by 1 base and J by 2 bases, and 6 bases separated the two germline ends. CDR3 length equals 15 residues. Germline assignment: CDR1 LNHDA and CDR2 SQIVND (reference sequence). The CDR3 DNA sequence: TGTGCCAGTAGTATAGGCCGGGCTGGGGCCAACGTCCTGACTTTC. Its translation: CASSIGRAGANVLTF.

This chain uses TRBV10-3 with TRBJ2-5; D is perhaps TRBD2 (7 bases). CDR1 is ENHRY and CDR2 is SYGVKD in the germline V gene. Deletions cut 2 bases from V and 1 base from J, with 8 bases between. The CDR3 covers 14 residues. CDR3 DNA sequence: TGTGCCATCAGTGAGGGGGGGGCCCAAGAGACCCAGTACTTC. Residues: CAISEGGAQETQYF.

The V gene is TRBV30, the J gene TRBJ1-3; TRBD1 is a possible D gene (6 bases). CDR1 GTSNPN and CDR2 SVGIG come from the germline V gene (reference sequence). V lost 0 bases to trimming and J lost 3 bases, with 15 bases between them. CDR3 length: 16 residues. The CDR3 spells CAWSVAGTRGGNTIYF. CDR3 nucleotide sequence: TGTGCCTGGAGTGTCGCCGGAACCAGGGGTGGAAACACCATATATTTT.

This clone appeared once. The chain recombines TRBV9 with TRBJ2-5, with 12 nucleotides matching TRBD2. Germline V CDR1 and CDR2: SGDLS, YYNGEE. This CDR3 has 16 amino acids. J gave up 3 bases and V 0 bases, and 3 bases lay outside the gene matches. In nucleotides, the CDR3 is TGTGCCAGCAGCGTAGGGCTAGCGGGGGGGGAAGAGACCCAGTACTTC. Its translation is CASSVGLAGGEETQYF. The variable domain in full, with the rest retrieved from reference TRBV9 and TRBJ2-5, is DSGVTQTPKHLITATGQRVTLRCSPRSGDLSVYWYQQSLDQGLQFLIQYYNGEERAKGNILERFSAQQFPDLHSELNLSSLELGDSALYFCASSVGLAGGEETQYFGPGTRLLVL.

This chain connects TRBV9 to TRBJ2-3, with unresolved D. Germline assignment: CDR1 SGDLS and CDR2 YYNGEE. V was pared by 0 bases and J by 0 bases, with 11 bases between. The CDR3 spans 16 residues. CDR3: CASSVDAGRSTDTQYF. The CDR3 DNA reads TGTGCCAGCAGCGTAGATGCAGGCCGGAGCACAGATACGCAGTATTTT.

The CDR3 DNA reads as TGTGCCAGCAGCTTCGCCGGGACTACGAACAATGAGCAGTTCTTC. Its translation: CASSFAGTTNNEQFF. V usage is TRBV7-2 and J usage is TRBJ2-1; 7 bases align to TRBD2. V lost 3 bases, J lost 5 bases, and 7 bases stayed unmatched. Germline CDR1 and CDR2: SGHTA and FQGNSA. This CDR3 is built from 15 residues.

V gene TRBV29-1 combines with J gene TRBJ2-5; a possible D gene is TRBD1 (6 bases). V lost 4 bases, J lost 4 bases, and 16 bases lay in between. The CDR3 has 14 residues. Germline V gene data show CDR1 as SQVTM and CDR2 as ANQGSEA. CDR3 sequence reads: CSVVTRQVRETQYF. In DNA, the CDR3 is TGCAGCGTTGTGACCCGACAGGTACGAGAGACCCAGTACTTC.

V is TRBV10-3 and J is TRBJ2-7; D unresolved. The germline CDR1 and CDR2 sequences are ENHRY and SYGVKD. With 7 bases removed from V and 1 base from J, the gap between germline ends came to 11 bases. The CDR3 extends over 13 amino acids. The CDR3 is CAITMGPSYEQYF. The CDR3 bases are TGTGCCATCACCATGGGCCCTTCCTACGAGCAGTACTTC.